Below are 2 T cell receptor beta chains sequenced from a single sample in a study of blood T cell repertoires in COVID-19 (dated by TCRdb to between 2020 and 2021). Preparation of the library involved the immunoSEQ multiplex PCR assay. This is the immuneACCESS table as TCRdb keeps it, with only in-frame sequences that have V and J called. A part of the clones is gone; compared with another copy, unresolved V genes explain less than half, and the rest is unexplained. The sample table holds about 87,000 clones, of which around 87% were seen once. In total, the top ten clones hold 5.1% of the sample. The material sequenced was peripheral blood. The receptors originated from a man between 35 and 55 years old with acute or convalescent COVID-19.

This chain joins TRBV3-1 (or the pseudogene TRBV3-2) and TRBJ2-3; TRBD2 aligns across 10 bases. CDR3 length: 15 residues. Germline lookup yields CDR1 LGHDT and CDR2 YNNKEL (reference sequence). Germline trimming cut 2 bases from V and 5 bases from J; bases unmatched to any gene: 4. CDR3 amino acids: CASSQIAGGGDTQYF. In DNA, the CDR3 is TGTGCCAGCAGCCAAATAGCGGGGGGCGGAGATACGCAGTATTTT.

V and J are TRBV11-2 and TRBJ1-2; TRBD1 agrees at 7 bases. V shed 2 bases, J shed 6 bases, and the junction held 3 bases outside the gene matches. This CDR3 has 13 amino acids. Germline V CDR1 and CDR2: SGHAT, FQNNGV. Here the CDR3 DNA reads TGTGCCAGCAGCTTATTTGGGACAGATGGCTACACCTTC. This codes for CASSLFGTDGYTF.